This entry is about one T cell receptor (beta chain). The sample is drawn from a study of cytomegalovirus exposure and HLA in healthy donors. The study ran its PCR with 60 Vbeta and 13 Jbeta primers. Some clones are missing from TCRdb's copy, which holds only in-frame ones; the method was immunoSEQ multiplex PCR. The sample has approximately 110,000 clones, under 85% seen once; the top ten hold roughly 4.1%. Trimming removed 7 bases at V and 3 bases at J, with 18 bases between. This CDR3 region has 15 residues. Germline V gives CDR1 LNHDA, CDR2 SQIVND (reference sequence). This chain connects TRBV19 to TRBJ1-2, with TRBD1 as a possible D gene (5 bases). The sequence was obtained from a woman aged 45-65 years in good health and CMV-seropositive. The specimen sequenced was PBMCs. This CDR3 is CASNPSGGSDYGYTF. CDR3 sequence (DNA): TGTGCCAGTAACCCTTCCGGGGGTTCCGACTATGGCTACACCTTC.